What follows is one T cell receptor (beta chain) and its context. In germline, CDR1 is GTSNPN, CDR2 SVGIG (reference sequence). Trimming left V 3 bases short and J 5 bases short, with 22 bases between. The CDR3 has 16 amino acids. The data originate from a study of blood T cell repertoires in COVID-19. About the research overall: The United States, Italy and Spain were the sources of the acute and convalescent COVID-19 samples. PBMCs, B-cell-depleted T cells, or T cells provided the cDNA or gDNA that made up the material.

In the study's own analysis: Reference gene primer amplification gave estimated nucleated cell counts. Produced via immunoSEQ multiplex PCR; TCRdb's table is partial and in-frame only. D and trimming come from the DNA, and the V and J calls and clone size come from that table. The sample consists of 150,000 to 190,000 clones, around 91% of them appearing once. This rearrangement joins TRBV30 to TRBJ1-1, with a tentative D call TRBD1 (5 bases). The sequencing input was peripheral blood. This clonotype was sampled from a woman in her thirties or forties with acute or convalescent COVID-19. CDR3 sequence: CAWRTAGIGVRTEAFF. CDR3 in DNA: TGTGCCTGGAGGACGGCAGGGATTGGGGTACGGACTGAAGCTTTCTTT.